Listed below are T cell receptor beta chains from one sample, sequenced in a study of blood T cell repertoires in COVID-19. Assay: immunoSEQ multiplex PCR; the TCRdb copy retains only in-frame clones and omits some. The table has hundreds of thousands of clones, about 85% seen once; the top ten hold more than 10%. Sequencing was performed on peripheral blood. The receptors stem from a woman aged 18 to 35 who had recovered from COVID-19. Both conserved end residues are part of each CDR3. A D gene is named only where the DNA matches it firmly. Rows may omit the clone size; those that give it use once, few, many or a size class.

.,16,TRBJ1-3,.,TRBV4-2,CASSQERRARESTIYF,TGTGCCAGCAGCCAAGAAAGGAGGGCCCGGGAGAGTACCATATATTTT
TRBD1,16,TRBJ2-7,once,TRBV11-3,CASSLVPQGRSYEQYF,TGTGCCAGCAGCTTAGTACCACAGGGGCGGTCCTACGAGCAGTACTTC
.,13,TRBJ1-2,.,TRBV29-1,CSVEDKTHYGYTF,TGCAGCGTTGAAGATAAAACACACTATGGCTACACCTTC
TRBD1,16,TRBJ2-3,.,TRBV19,CASSPRTGISGDTQYF,TGTGCCAGTAGCCCCCGGACAGGGATCTCTGGAGATACGCAGTATTTT
.,15,TRBJ1-5,.,TRBV6-2/TRBV6-3,CASSYLTRGNQPQHF,TGTGCCAGCAGTTACCTAACGCGGGGCAATCAGCCCCAGCATTTT
TRBD1,14,TRBJ2-7,.,TRBV19,CASSQGQGAYEQYF,TGTGCCAGTAGCCAAGGACAGGGGGCATACGAGCAGTACTTC
TRBD2,16,TRBJ2-1,.,TRBV9,CASSASSGSSYNEQFF,TGTGCCAGCAGCGCTTCTAGCGGGAGCTCCTACAATGAGCAGTTCTTC
.,14,TRBJ1-1,few,TRBV9,CASSPRAEGTEAFF,TGTGCCAGCAGCCCACGTGCGGAGGGCACTGAAGCTTTCTTT
.,12,TRBJ2-1,.,TRBV10-3,CAISESQGEQFF,TGTGCCATCAGTGAGTCCCAGGGTGAGCAGTTCTTC
.,15,TRBJ2-5,.,TRBV6-5,CASSPRWVEGETQYF,TGTGCCAGCTCTCCAAGGTGGGTGGAGGGAGAGACCCAGTACTTC
TRBD1,14,TRBJ2-7,.,TRBV7-8,CASSGQAHVDEQYF,TGTGCCAGCAGCGGACAGGCGCACGTCGACGAGCAGTACTTC
TRBD1,14,TRBJ1-1,.,TRBV19,CASTPRGLNTEAFF,TGTGCCAGTACCCCCAGGGGGCTGAACACTGAAGCTTTCTTT
.,14,TRBJ2-7,.,TRBV6-2/TRBV6-3,CASSYSSETIKQYF,TGTGCCAGCAGTTACTCGAGTGAGACTATCAAGCAGTACTTC
.,14,TRBJ1-2,.,TRBV29-1,CSVEEGTTNYGYTF,TGCAGCGTTGAAGAGGGGACTACTAACTATGGCTACACCTTC
TRBD1,15,TRBJ2-5,.,TRBV9,CASSATGGAGETQYF,TGTGCCAGCAGCGCAACAGGGGGCGCGGGGGAGACCCAGTACTTC
TRBD1,16,TRBJ2-1,.,TRBV4-3,CASSQAGGRAYNEQFF,TGCGCCAGCAGCCAAGCAGGGGGCAGGGCCTACAATGAGCAGTTCTTC
TRBD2,15,TRBJ2-7,.,TRBV19,CASSTTSGSNYEQYF,TGTGCCAGTAGTACCACTAGCGGGAGTAACTACGAGCAGTACTTC
TRBD2,16,TRBJ2-2,.,TRBV4-2,CASRPTSGSLVGELFF,TGTGCCAGCAGACCTACTAGCGGGAGCTTAGTCGGGGAGCTGTTTTTT
.,11,TRBJ2-7,once,TRBV2,CASKEAYEQYF,TGTGCCAGCAAAGAGGCCTACGAGCAGTACTTC
TRBD1,15,TRBJ1-1,few,TRBV6-5,CASSRTGVQGTEAFF,TGTGCCAGCAGTCGGACAGGGGTGCAGGGTACTGAAGCTTTCTTT
.,13,TRBJ2-3,few,TRBV5-1,CASSSLDRGTQYF,TGCGCCAGCAGCTCCCTGGACAGAGGTACGCAGTATTTT
.,14,TRBJ2-5,.,TRBV30,CAWNRILGRETQYF,TGTGCCTGGAATAGGATCCTAGGGAGGGAGACCCAGTACTTC
TRBD2,15,TRBJ2-7,once,TRBV7-6,CASSSTSGLFREQYF,TGTGCCAGCAGCTCGACTAGCGGTTTGTTTCGAGAGCAGTACTTC
TRBD1,15,TRBJ2-3,.,TRBV7-3,CASSFGGQGTDTQYF,TGTGCCAGCAGCTTCGGGGGACAGGGAACAGATACGCAGTATTTT
.,12,TRBJ1-2,few,TRBV6-1,CASSDPGRDRTF,TGTGCCAGCAGTGACCCTGGGAGGGATAGAACCTTC
TRBD1,19,TRBJ2-2,.,TRBV7-2,CASSFTGTGVIIGTGELFF,TGTGCCAGCAGCTTTACCGGGACAGGGGTTATAATCGGCACCGGGGAGCTGTTTTTT
.,16,TRBJ2-1,.,TRBV9,CASSTPGASSYNEQFF,TGTGCCAGCAGCACCCCTGGAGCCAGCTCCTACAATGAGCAGTTCTTC
TRBD2,16,TRBJ2-3,.,TRBV7-8,CASSLGLAGGTDTQYF,TGTGCCAGCAGTCTGGGACTAGCGGGAGGCACAGATACGCAGTATTTT
TRBD2,14,TRBJ2-1,.,TRBV20-1,CSASGGSSYNEQFF,TGCAGTGCTAGTGGCGGGAGCTCCTACAATGAGCAGTTCTTC
.,13,TRBJ1-1,.,TRBV18,CASRRGGATEAFF,TGTGCCAGCCGCCGGGGGGGGGCCACTGAAGCTTTCTTT
TRBD2,18,TRBJ2-1,.,TRBV10-3,CAISPGLAGPGPYNEQFF,TGTGCCATCAGCCCGGGACTAGCGGGGCCGGGGCCCTACAATGAGCAGTTCTTC
.,15,TRBJ2-3,.,TRBV7-9,CASSLAPDGGTTQYF,TGTGCCAGCAGCTTGGCCCCCGATGGGGGGACTACGCAGTATTTT